A single sample is the source of the 8 T cell receptor beta chains below, sequenced in a study of shared clonotypes between healthy human individuals. Generated by immunoSEQ multiplex PCR, the TCRdb table keeps only in-frame clones and is missing some. The data show roughly 2.6 million clones, roughly 92% seen once. Sequenced sample: naive CD4+ T cells sorted from blood. The sample's subset: CD45RA+ positively selected. The receptors originated from a man aged 18 to 35 in good health.

The gene calls are TRBV5-5 and TRBJ1-6; D ambiguous. The CDR3 length is 15 residues. Germline V gene data show CDR1 as SGHKS and CDR2 as YYEKEE (reference sequence). The ends were cut back, 1 base at V and 7 bases at J, with 12 bases in the middle. CDR3 amino acids: CASSLLGSENSPLHF. The CDR3 DNA follows: TGTGCCAGCAGCTTGCTCGGGAGCGAAAATTCACCCCTCCACTTT.

This clone came up a few times. V is TRBV30 and J is TRBJ1-5, with no clear D. This CDR3 comprises 13 residues. V lost 0 bases and J lost 9, with 12 bases in between. Germline CDR1 reads GTSNPN; CDR2 reads SVGIG (reference sequence). CDR3 nucleotides: TGTGCCTGGAGTGTGGTGGGCTCCTCGCCCCAGCATTTT. This translates into CAWSVVGSSPQHF.

V gene TRBV11-2 combines with J gene TRBJ1-6; D remains unclear. Germline loops: CDR1 SGHAT, CDR2 FQNNGV. Deletions cut 3 bases from V and 3 bases from J, with 9 bases between. CDR3 size: 15 residues. The CDR3 sequence: CASSLRRFYNSPLHF. In DNA form, the CDR3 reads TGTGCCAGCAGCTTGCGACGGTTCTATAATTCACCCCTCCACTTT.

The V call is TRBV2, the J call TRBJ2-1; the match to TRBD2 covers 13 bases. Trimming removed 8 bases from V and 7 bases from J; junction bases left unmatched: 8. The CDR3 extends over 15 amino acids. Germline V CDR1 and CDR2: SNHLY, FYNNEI. DNA for the CDR3: TGTGCCAGCCGAGGACTAGCGGGAGCTGTAAATGAGCAGTTCTTC. It translates to CASRGLAGAVNEQFF.

The chain has TRBV6-5 and TRBJ2-5; 11 positions match TRBD2. J lost 8 bases, V lost 6 bases, and 8 bases had no gene match. The CDR3 consists of 14 residues. The germline V gene has CDR1 MNHEY and CDR2 SVGAGI. This CDR3 reads CASRVAGGPGTQYF. The CDR3 bases are TGTGCCAGCAGGGTAGCGGGAGGGCCCGGAACCCAGTACTTC.

The V call is TRBV4-2, the J call TRBJ2-1; D possibly corresponds to TRBD2 (5 bases). Trimming stripped 6 bases from V and 6 bases from J, with 12 bases between. CDR1 and CDR2 from the germline V gene are LGHNA and YNFKEQ. CDR3 size: 13 residues. The DNA of the CDR3 is TGTGCCAGCAGGGGTACGGCGGGCAATGAGCAGTTCTTC. Its translation is CASRGTAGNEQFF.

This clone is a singleton in its sample. The V call is TRBV19, the J call TRBJ2-3, with 9 bases lining up with TRBD2. The V segment lost 4 bases and the J segment 0 bases; nucleotides outside the gene matches: 8. Germline assignment: CDR1 LNHDA and CDR2 SQIVND (reference sequence). This CDR3 has 17 amino acids. The CDR3, as DNA: TGTGCCAGTAGTAATCAAGCTAGCGGGGCTAGCACAGATACGCAGTATTTT. It encodes CASSNQASGASTDTQYF. Filled out from reference TRBV19 and TRBJ2-3, the complete variable domain reads DGGITQSPKYLFRKEGQNVTLSCEQNLNHDAMYWYRQDPGQGLRLIYYSQIVNDFQKGDIAEGYSVSREKKESFPLTVTSAQKNPTAFYLCASSNQASGASTDTQYFGPGTRLTVL.

This clone was seen more than once but under ten times. V is TRBV28 and J is TRBJ1-5, with 9 bases identical to TRBD1. V gave up 8 bases and J gave up 6 bases; unmatched junction bases: 14. The CDR3 is 16 amino acids. The germline gives CDR1 MDHEN, CDR2 SYDVKM. CDR3 in DNA: TGTGCCAGCGAAGGGACAGGGTATAGTGGCGGTCAGCCCCAGCATTTT. It is translated as CASEGTGYSGGQPQHF.